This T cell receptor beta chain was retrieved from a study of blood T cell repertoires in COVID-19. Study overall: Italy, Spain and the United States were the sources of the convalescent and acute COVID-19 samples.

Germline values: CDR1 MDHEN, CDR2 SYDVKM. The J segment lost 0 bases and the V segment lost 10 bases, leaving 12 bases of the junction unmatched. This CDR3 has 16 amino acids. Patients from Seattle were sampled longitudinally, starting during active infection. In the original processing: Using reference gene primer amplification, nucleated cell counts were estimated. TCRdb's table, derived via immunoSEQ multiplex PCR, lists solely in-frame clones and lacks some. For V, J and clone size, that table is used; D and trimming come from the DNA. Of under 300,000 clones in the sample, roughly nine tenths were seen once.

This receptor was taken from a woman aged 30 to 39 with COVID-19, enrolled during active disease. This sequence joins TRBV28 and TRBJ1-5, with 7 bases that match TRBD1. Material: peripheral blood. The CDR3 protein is CAITGVWVYSNQPQHF. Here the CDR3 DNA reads TGTGCCATCACAGGGGTTTGGGTCTATAGCAATCAGCCCCAGCATTTT.